The rows below give T cell receptor beta chains drawn from one sample of a study of T cells after somatic rescue of genetic block. TCRdb's table, derived via immunoSEQ multiplex PCR, lists solely in-frame clones and lacks some. The sample holds 70,000 or so clones; about 91% are singletons and the top ten take around 3%. The sequencing input was peripheral blood mononuclear cells (PBMCs). The receptors were gathered from a man aged 40-55 years. The CDR3 runs from the conserved cysteine through the conserved F or W. A D gene is named only where the DNA matches it firmly. Some rows mark clone size as missing; the rest say once, few, many or name a class of expanded clone.

clone size	CDR3 length	J gene	V gene	D gene	CDR3 protein	CDR3 DNA
once	15	TRBJ1-1	TRBV5-1	.	CASSYNTATNTEAFF	TGCGCCAGCAGCTATAACACGGCCACGAACACTGAAGCTTTCTTT
.	13	TRBJ1-2	TRBV2	.	CASSSDNNYGYTF	TGTGCCAGCAGTTCTGACAACAACTATGGCTACACCTTC
.	14	TRBJ2-2	TRBV9	.	CASSVLSGTGELFF	TGTGCCAGCAGCGTACTGTCCGGGACCGGGGAGCTGTTTTTT
.	9	TRBJ2-1	TRBV11-2	.	CAILAGQFF	TGTGCCATTCTGGCGGGGCAGTTCTTC
.	13	TRBJ1-2	TRBV15	.	CATSTFRGGWYTF	TGTGCCACCAGCACTTTCCGGGGAGGCTGGTACACCTTC
.	14	TRBJ2-7	TRBV28	TRBD1	CASSPGQGPYEQYF	TGTGCCAGCAGCCCGGGACAGGGACCCTACGAGCAGTACTTC
once	15	TRBJ2-7	TRBV4-2	TRBD1	CASSVRQGSSYEQYF	TGTGCCAGCAGCGTCCGACAGGGCAGCTCCTACGAGCAGTACTTC
.	15	TRBJ2-1	TRBV7-2	TRBD2	CASSLDGTRYNEQFF	TGTGCCAGCAGCTTAGACGGGACTAGGTACAATGAGCAGTTCTTC
.	19	TRBJ1-3	TRBV7-9	.	CASSHVVGGAAHSGNTIYF	TGTGCCAGCAGCCACGTGGTGGGGGGGGCAGCTCACTCTGGAAACACCATATATTTT
.	13	TRBJ1-1	TRBV30	.	CAWSVWGDTEAFF	TGTGCCTGGAGTGTTTGGGGGGATACTGAAGCTTTCTTT
.	10	TRBJ2-1	TRBV20-1	.	CSALAEEQFF	TGCAGTGCATTAGCGGAAGAGCAGTTCTTC
.	14	TRBJ2-2	TRBV28	.	CASSFFANTGELFF	TGTGCCAGCAGTTTTTTCGCGAACACCGGGGAGCTGTTTTTT
.	15	TRBJ1-4	TRBV5-1	TRBD1	CASSPEPDRNEKLFF	TGCGCCAGCAGCCCAGAACCGGACAGGAATGAAAAACTGTTTTTT
.	16	TRBJ2-7	TRBV6-6	TRBD2	CASSWSGTRSSGEQYF	TGTGCCAGCAGTTGGTCCGGGACTAGATCGAGCGGGGAGCAGTACTTC
.	14	TRBJ1-4	TRBV6-5	.	CASSSGTLMKKLFF	TGTGCCAGCAGTTCAGGGACCCTAATGAAAAAACTGTTTTTT
.	14	TRBJ2-7	TRBV9	TRBD1	CASSTGQETYEQYF	TGTGCCAGCAGCACGGGACAGGAAACCTACGAGCAGTACTTC
.	15	TRBJ1-6	TRBV28	TRBD1	CASSLRTGASSPLHF	TGTGCCAGCAGTTTACGGACAGGGGCGAGTTCACCCCTCCACTTT
.	14	TRBJ2-7	TRBV27	TRBD1	CASSVRQGRNEQYF	TGTGCCAGCAGTGTGCGACAGGGTCGGAACGAGCAGTACTTC
.	15	TRBJ2-1	TRBV7-2	TRBD2	CASSSPGLALYEQFF	TGTGCCAGCAGCTCACCGGGACTAGCGCTTTATGAGCAGTTCTTC
.	15	TRBJ2-7	TRBV4-1	TRBD2	CASSQVEGGPYEQYF	TGCGCCAGCAGCCAAGTTGAGGGAGGGCCCTACGAGCAGTACTTC
.	16	TRBJ2-1	TRBV5-4	TRBD2	CASSPSSGGSYNEQFF	TGTGCCAGCAGCCCATCTAGCGGAGGCTCCTACAATGAGCAGTTCTTC
.	14	TRBJ2-1	TRBV6-5	.	CASSLASSYNEQFF	TGTGCCAGCTCCCTAGCGAGCTCCTACAATGAGCAGTTCTTC
.	15	TRBJ1-1	TRBV2	.	CASKPTQGKWTEAFF	TGTGCCAGCAAGCCCACTCAGGGCAAGTGGACTGAAGCTTTCTTT
once	15	TRBJ2-7	TRBV4-2	TRBD1	CASSQERTGIYEQYF	TGTGCCAGCAGCCAAGAAAGGACAGGGATCTACGAGCAGTACTTC
.	13	TRBJ1-3	TRBV6-6	.	CASSSGAGNTIYF	TGTGCCAGCAGTTCAGGGGCCGGAAACACCATATATTTT
.	15	TRBJ1-4	TRBV14	.	CASSQVLTTNEKLFF	TGTGCCAGCAGCCAAGTTCTTACAACTAATGAAAAACTGTTTTTT
few	11	TRBJ2-3	TRBV30	.	CAWRIEDTQYF	TGTGCCTGGAGAATCGAAGATACGCAGTATTTT
.	13	TRBJ1-1	TRBV11-3	.	CASSLFRNTEAFF	TGTGCCAGCAGCTTATTCCGGAACACTGAAGCTTTCTTT
.	13	TRBJ2-5	TRBV28	.	CASSLPLQGRQYF	TGTGCCAGCAGTTTACCTCTACAGGGTCGGCAGTACTTC
.	15	TRBJ2-5	TRBV11-3	TRBD1	CASSLRTGGVETQYF	TGTGCCAGCAGCCTACGGACAGGGGGCGTAGAGACCCAGTACTTC
.	15	TRBJ1-2	TRBV27	TRBD1	CASGGVPGQGNGYTF	TGTGCCAGCGGGGGGGTCCCCGGACAGGGCAACGGCTACACCTTC
.	15	TRBJ2-7	TRBV2	TRBD1	CASSRDRGAMYEQYF	TGTGCCAGCAGTCGGGACAGGGGGGCAATGTACGAGCAGTACTTC
.	14	TRBJ2-5	TRBV19	.	CASSIALEQETQYF	TGTGCCAGTAGTATAGCTCTGGAACAAGAGACCCAGTACTTC
.	19	TRBJ2-7	TRBV28	TRBD2	CASSFSLAGANDNSYEQYF	TGTGCCAGCAGTTTTAGCCTAGCGGGAGCTAACGACAACTCCTACGAGCAGTACTTC
.	16	TRBJ1-3	TRBV6-6	.	CASSPPRGASGNTIYF	TGTGCCAGCAGCCCCCCTCGGGGAGCCTCTGGAAACACCATATATTTT
.	14	TRBJ1-5	TRBV19	.	CASSMQGLNQPQHF	TGTGCCAGTAGTATGCAGGGGTTAAATCAGCCCCAGCATTTT
.	14	TRBJ2-2	TRBV7-6	.	CASIKTVNTGELFF	TGTGCCAGCATTAAGACAGTGAACACCGGGGAGCTGTTTTTT
.	15	TRBJ1-2	TRBV7-9	TRBD1	CASSLQGAYNYGYTF	TGTGCCAGCAGCTTACAGGGGGCCTATAACTATGGCTACACCTTC
.	11	TRBJ2-7	TRBV7-7	.	CASSCLYEQYF	TGTGCCAGCAGCTGCCTATACGAGCAGTACTTC
.	16	TRBJ1-1	TRBV6-1	TRBD1	CASSDLGTGRNTEAFF	TGTGCCAGCAGTGATCTCGGGACAGGGCGGAACACTGAAGCTTTCTTT
.	14	TRBJ2-1	TRBV28	TRBD2	CASSVSGGNNEQFF	TGTGCCAGCAGTGTATCGGGAGGGAACAATGAGCAGTTCTTC
.	13	TRBJ2-7	TRBV6-5	.	CASSYTVRGEQYF	TGTGCCAGCAGTTACACAGTCAGGGGCGAGCAGTACTTC
few	15	TRBJ1-2	TRBV5-6	TRBD1	CASSLGGTGGYGYTF	TGTGCCAGCAGCTTGGGAGGGACAGGGGGCTATGGCTACACCTTC
.	13	TRBJ2-5	TRBV5-6	.	CASSLGQGGTQYF	TGTGCCAGCAGCTTGGGGCAGGGAGGGACCCAGTACTTC
.	14	TRBJ2-7	TRBV18	.	CASSPRDFSYEQYF	TGTGCCAGCTCACCACGAGACTTTTCCTACGAGCAGTACTTC
.	16	TRBJ1-6	TRBV6-5	TRBD1	CASSYSDRGYNSPLHF	TGTGCCAGCAGTTACTCGGACAGGGGCTATAATTCACCCCTCCACTTT
.	17	TRBJ2-2	TRBV19	.	CASSSYPGHLNTGELFF	TGTGCCAGTAGCTCTTACCCGGGACATCTAAACACCGGGGAGCTGTTTTTT
.	14	TRBJ2-3	TRBV27	.	CASSPGPSLDTQYF	TGTGCCAGCTCCCCGGGACCCTCCCTAGATACGCAGTATTTT
.	15	TRBJ1-1	TRBV4-3	.	CASRAGGDKGTEAFF	TGCGCCAGCAGGGCTGGCGGGGACAAGGGAACTGAAGCTTTCTTT
few	14	TRBJ2-1	TRBV10-1	TRBD1	CASSPGQVYNEQFF	TGCGCCAGCAGCCCGGGACAGGTGTACAATGAGCAGTTCTTC
.	14	TRBJ1-1	TRBV11-3	.	CASSLGQGDTEAFF	TGTGCCAGCAGCTTAGGGCAGGGTGACACTGAAGCTTTCTTT